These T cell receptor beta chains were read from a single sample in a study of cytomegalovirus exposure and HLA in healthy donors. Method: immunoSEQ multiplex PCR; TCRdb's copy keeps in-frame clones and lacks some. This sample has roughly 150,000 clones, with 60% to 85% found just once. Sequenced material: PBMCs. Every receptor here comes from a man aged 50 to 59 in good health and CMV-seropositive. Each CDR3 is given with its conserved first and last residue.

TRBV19,CARVRGGESNQPQHF
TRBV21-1,CASSKSEAYQETQYF
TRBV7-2,CASSFNGGPSTDTQYF
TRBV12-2,CASRLGTSGGPNTGELFF
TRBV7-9,CASSLAGGRETEAFF
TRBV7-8,CASSGGRVAKNIQYF
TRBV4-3,CASSQDMLQGHTGELFF
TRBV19,CASSSLNRETGDQPQHF
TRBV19,CASSKYLDRATLHGYTF
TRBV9,CASSVLGGYTEAFF
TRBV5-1,CASSRRTSIQEEQFF
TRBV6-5,CASSQSTGAKAFF
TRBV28,CASSLYNQPQHF
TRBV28,CASSFAPPQGFHEQYF
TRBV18,CASSPQGVIPYEQYF
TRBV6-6,CALQGPNEKLFF
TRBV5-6,CASSWGRGGNEQFF
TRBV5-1,CASSFEGTDTQYF
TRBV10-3,CATGVGQGNTGELFF
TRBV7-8,CASSLGGRRVDEAFF
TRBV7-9,CASSLAGQGNEKLFF
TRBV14,CASSSTGPYEQYF
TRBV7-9,CASSPRQAVSGNTIYF
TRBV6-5,CARKAGSTQYF
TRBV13,CASSYRDRTEAFF
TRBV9,CASSVASGISGDTQYF
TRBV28,CASSSPDRPYEQYF
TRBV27,CASLRQGSYTEAFF
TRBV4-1,CASSPQGTGQETQYF
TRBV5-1,CASSFDGTGGGQPQHF
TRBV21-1,CASSKSWGSRDPYNEQFF